The 23 T cell receptor beta chains below all came from one sample that was sequenced in a study of identical twins. TCRdb redid the calling of the 5' RACE reads with MiXCR, one entry per CDR3 protein. The repertoire holds hundreds of thousands of distinct CDR3 sequences, with around 6.1% as singletons. Sequenced sample: naive T cells sorted from blood. Source of these receptors: a man aged 18-30 years in good health.

There are many counts of this clonotype. The rearrangement joins TRBV20-1 to TRBJ2-1, with D perhaps matching TRBD2 (6 bases). The CDR3 is 13 residues long. Germline CDR1 and CDR2: DFQATT and SNEGSKA (reference sequence). The germline V and J ends were trimmed by 5 bases and 1 base, with 9 bases remaining between them. CDR3 DNA sequence: TGCAGTGCTGGGGGGATTTCCTACAATGAGCAGTTCTTC. This codes for CSAGGISYNEQFF.

This clonotype has more than one count but fewer than ten. The rearrangement uses TRBV3-1 and TRBJ2-6; D is unclear. Deletions cut 1 base from V and 1 base from J, with 8 bases between. CDR3 length: 16 amino acids. CDR1 and CDR2 (germline): LGHDT, YNNKEL (reference sequence). The CDR3 DNA sequence: TGTGCCAGCAGCCAAGTGCGACCATCTGGGGCCAACGTCCTGACTTTC. It specifies CASSQVRPSGANVLTF.

The chain links TRBV2 to TRBJ2-7; D is tentatively TRBD1 or TRBD2 (6 bases each). V lost 5 bases and J 6 bases, leaving 14 bases between the germline ends. The CDR3 length is 13 residues. CDR1 and CDR2 (germline): SNHLY, FYNNEI. The CDR3: CASSRGGGGEQYV. DNA for the CDR3: TGTGCCAGCAGTCGAGGGGGAGGTGGCGAGCAGTACGTC.

The chain's CDR3 is CASSLGSPAGGYEQYF. As DNA, the CDR3 is TGTGCCAGCAGCTTAGGATCGCCAGCGGGAGGGTACGAGCAGTACTTC. J is TRBJ2-7 and V is TRBV7-2; 10 bases are a match to TRBD2. The CDR3 runs to 16 residues. The trim removed 1 base at V and 4 bases at J, leaving 7 bases unmatched. The germline gives CDR1 SGHTA, CDR2 FQGNSA. Full variable domain (remainder filled in from reference TRBV7-2 and TRBJ2-7): GAGVSQSPSNKVTEKGKDVELRCDPISGHTALYWYRQSLGQGLEFLIYFQGNSAPDKSGLPSDRFSAERTGGSVSTLTIQRTQQEDSAVYLCASSLGSPAGGYEQYFGPGTRLTVT.

The V gene is TRBV28, the J gene TRBJ2-2; 13 positions match TRBD2. This CDR3 has 17 amino acids. The germline CDR1 and CDR2 sequences are MDHEN and SYDVKM. V shed 6 bases and J 2 bases; nucleotides not matched to a gene: 6. The CDR3 region is CASSRLGLAGNTGELFF. The CDR3 DNA is TGTGCCAGCAGCCGACTGGGACTAGCGGGAAACACCGGGGAGCTGTTTTTT. Together with reference TRBV28 and TRBJ2-2, the CDR3 gives the full variable domain: DVKVTQSSRYLVKRTGEKVFLECVQDMDHENMFWYRQDPGLGLRLIYFSYDVKMKEKGDIPEGYSVSREKKERFSLILESASTNQTSMYLCASSRLGLAGNTGELFFGEGSRLTVL.

Ten or more counts support this clonotype. The chain joins TRBV29-1 to TRBJ2-7; D may be TRBD1 (6 bases). Trimming left V 6 bases short and J 6 bases short, with 15 bases between. The CDR3 is made up of 12 amino acids. CDR1 is SQVTM and CDR2 is ANQGSEA in the germline V gene. The CDR3 DNA reads TGCAGCGTAAACAGCAGGGGAGCCGAGCAGTACTTC. Translated: CSVNSRGAEQYF.

The gene calls are TRBV3-1 and TRBJ2-3; 10 bases are a match to TRBD2. Germline V gene data show CDR1 as LGHDT and CDR2 as YNNKEL (reference sequence). The CDR3 runs 16 residues. Trimming at V came to 4 bases and at J to 2 bases, leaving 6 bases not matched to a gene. CDR3: CASSRPGLANTDTQYF. In DNA, the CDR3 is TGTGCCAGCAGCCGCCCGGGACTAGCGAACACAGATACGCAGTATTTT.

In this sample, this clonotype turned up many times. V is TRBV29-1 and J is TRBJ2-3; perhaps TRBD1 as D (6 bases). This CDR3 spans 15 amino acids. V lost 5 bases and J 1 base, leaving 16 bases between the germline ends. Germline lookup yields CDR1 SQVTM and CDR2 ANQGSEA. CDR3 sequence: CSVKGYEGGTDTQYF. DNA for the CDR3: TGCAGCGTTAAAGGGTATGAGGGGGGCACAGATACGCAGTATTTT.

The genes are TRBV7-2 and TRBJ2-5; no definite D call. The CDR3 consists of 14 residues. V shed 0 bases and J shed 3 bases, with 8 bases lying between them. Germline lookup yields CDR1 SGHTA and CDR2 FQGNSA. DNA for the CDR3: TGTGCCAGCAGCTTAGCGGCCTCCGAAGAGACCCAGTACTTC. Amino acids: CASSLAASEETQYF.

The J gene is TRBJ2-5, the V gene TRBV6-2 or TRBV6-3; 9 bases match TRBD1. The V gene end was trimmed by 6 bases and the J gene end by 5 bases; junction bases not matched to a gene: 10. Per germline, CDR1 MNHEY and CDR2 SVGEGT. The CDR3 consists of 15 residues. CDR3 bases: TGTGCCAGCAGCCCACCGGGACAGGGCTGGGAGACCCAGTACTTC. The encoded protein is CASSPPGQGWETQYF.

This clonotype was found many times. CDR3 nucleotide sequence: TGCGCCAGCAGCTTGGGACCGCCAAAAGAGACCCAGTACTTC. Residues: CASSLGPPKETQYF. This chain connects TRBV5-1 to TRBJ2-5; D gene ambiguous. Germline-derived CDR1 and CDR2 are SGHRS and YFSETQ. The germline V and J ends were trimmed by 0 bases and 3 bases, with 9 bases remaining between them. This CDR3 is 14 amino acids long. Variable domain in full (rest from reference TRBV5-1 and TRBJ2-5): KAGVTQTPRYLIKTRGQQVTLSCSPISGHRSVSWYQQTPGQGLQFLFEYFSETQRNKGNFPGRFSGRQFSNSRSEMNVSTLELGDSALYLCASSLGPPKETQYFGPGTRLLVL.

J is TRBJ2-7 and V is TRBV20-1; perhaps TRBD2 as D (6 bases). V was cut by 3 bases and J by 3 bases, with 18 bases left in between. The germline gives CDR1 DFQATT, CDR2 SNEGSKA (reference sequence). This CDR3 is built from 15 residues. DNA for the CDR3: TGCAGTGCTAGGGTATGGACGGGGGATGACTACGAGCAGTACTTC. The encoded protein is CSARVWTGDDYEQYF.

This clonotype was seen repeatedly, ten times or more. V is TRBV15 and J is TRBJ2-2; the D gene is possibly TRBD2 (6 bases). The CDR3 loop spans 15 amino acids. CDR1 is LNHNV and CDR2 is YYDKDF in the germline V gene (reference sequence). The V end was cut by 1 base, the J end by 2 bases, with 8 bases between. CDR3 DNA: TGTGCCACCAGCAGAGCGGGAGTAAACACCGGGGAGCTGTTTTTT. This codes for CATSRAGVNTGELFF.

This clonotype was seen many times. The chain recombines TRBV29-1 with TRBJ1-1; the match to TRBD1 covers 8 bases. The trim removed 6 bases at V and 0 bases at J, leaving 3 bases unmatched. The CDR3 extends over 13 amino acids. CDR1 is SQVTM and CDR2 is ANQGSEA in the germline V gene. CDR3: CSVRQGMNTEAFF. DNA of the CDR3: TGCAGCGTCAGACAGGGGATGAACACTGAAGCTTTCTTT. Complete variable domain (other parts from reference TRBV29-1 and TRBJ1-1): SAVISQKPSRDICQRGTSLTIQCQVDSQVTMMFWYRQQPGQSLTLIATANQGSEATYESGFVIDKFPISRPNLTFSTLTVSNMSPEDSSIYLCSVRQGMNTEAFFGQGTRLTVV.

This clonotype was detected ten times or more. The CDR3 reads CSASLPGQGYEQYF. DNA of the CDR3: TGCAGTGCTAGTCTCCCGGGACAGGGCTACGAGCAGTACTTC. V usage is TRBV20-1 and J usage is TRBJ2-7; 9 bases match TRBD1. Unmatched junction bases numbered 6, after V lost 3 bases and J lost 3 bases. The CDR3 is made up of 14 amino acids. Per the germline V gene, CDR1 is DFQATT and CDR2 is SNEGSKA (reference sequence).

This clonotype was seen many times. V gene TRBV12-3 or TRBV12-4 combines with J gene TRBJ1-3; unclear D gene. The CDR3 has 16 amino acids. V was cut by 5 bases and J by 0 bases, with 14 bases left in between. The chain's CDR3 is CASSPEQRRSGNTIYF. The DNA of the CDR3 is TGTGCCAGCAGTCCCGAACAGCGTCGCTCTGGAAACACCATATATTTT.

At least ten counts were recorded for this clonotype. This chain links TRBV30 with TRBJ2-7; D unresolved. V shed 1 base and J shed 6 bases, with 13 bases lying between them. Per germline, CDR1 GTSNPN and CDR2 SVGIG (reference sequence). The CDR3 is 13 amino acids. The CDR3 spells CAWSASGRGEQYF. CDR3 sequence (DNA): TGTGCCTGGAGTGCCTCGGGTCGTGGCGAGCAGTACTTC. Filled out from reference TRBV30 and TRBJ2-7, the complete variable domain reads SQTIHQWPATLVQPVGSPLSLECTVEGTSNPNLYWYRQAAGRGLQLLFYSVGIGQISSEVPQNLSASRPQDRQFILSSKKLLLSDSGFYLCAWSASGRGEQYFGPGTRLTVT.

This clonotype was picked up a small number of times. The chain has TRBV20-1 and TRBJ2-5; 7 bases map to TRBD1. J gave up 2 bases and V 1 base, and 10 bases lay outside the gene matches. This CDR3 is 16 amino acids long. Germline CDR1 DFQATT, CDR2 SNEGSKA (reference sequence). CDR3: CSARGTGAKFQETQYF. In nucleotides, the CDR3 is TGCAGTGCTAGAGGGACAGGAGCAAAATTTCAAGAGACCCAGTACTTC.

In this sample, this clonotype turned up many times. The chain uses TRBV19 and TRBJ2-1, with D unresolved. The CDR3 spans 13 residues. Germline V gene lookup returns CDR1 LNHDA and CDR2 SQIVND (reference sequence). The germline V and J ends were trimmed by 6 bases and 8 bases, with 14 bases remaining between them. In nucleotides, the CDR3 is TGTGCCAGTAGCCCGAACCTAGTCCATGAGCAGTTCTTC. Protein product: CASSPNLVHEQFF.

This clonotype was observed many times. The chain uses TRBV20-1 and TRBJ2-7; a possible D gene is TRBD1 (5 bases). With 3 bases removed from V and 5 bases from J, the gap between germline ends came to 11 bases. Germline loops: CDR1 DFQATT, CDR2 SNEGSKA (reference sequence). The CDR3 sequence is 12 residues long. CDR3 nucleotide sequence: TGCAGTGCTAGGAAGGGGTCGCACGAGCAGTACGTC. Its protein is CSARKGSHEQYV.

At least ten counts were recorded for this clonotype. The chain has TRBV6-1 and TRBJ2-7; D possibly matches TRBD1 or TRBD2 (6 bases each). This CDR3 is built from 14 residues. CDR1 MNHNS and CDR2 SASEGT come from the germline V gene. Trimming removed 6 bases at V and 5 bases at J, with 17 bases between. The CDR3 here is CASRVAVGGHEQYF. CDR3 in DNA: TGTGCCAGCAGGGTCGCCGTCGGGGGCCACGAGCAGTACTTC.

Ten or more counts support this clonotype. V gene TRBV7-2 combines with J gene TRBJ2-3, with 9 bases that match TRBD2. The CDR3 contains 16 residues. Trimming at V came to 5 bases and at J to 3 bases, leaving 9 bases not matched to a gene. Germline CDR1 and CDR2: SGHTA and FQGNSA. The CDR3 protein is CASSRKLSGRTDTQYF. As DNA, the CDR3 is TGTGCCAGCAGCCGGAAACTTAGCGGGAGAACAGATACGCAGTATTTT.

This clonotype was detected many times. The chain joins TRBV9 to TRBJ2-5; D ambiguous. The CDR3 has 12 amino acids. CDR1 and CDR2 from the germline V gene are SGDLS and YYNGEE. Between the trimmed V and J ends, which lost 0 bases and 5 bases, there was a span of 5 bases. As DNA, the CDR3 is TGTGCCAGCAGCGTAGCTGAGGAGACCCAGTACTTC. It is translated as CASSVAEETQYF.